A selection of T cell receptor beta chains follows, all from one sample in a study of blood T cell repertoires in COVID-19. The table came from immunoSEQ multiplex PCR; TCRdb's copy has only in-frame clones and leaves some out. The table has some 160,000 clones, under 85% seen once. Material: peripheral blood. Receptors were obtained from a man in his fifties or sixties with active or convalescent COVID-19. The CDR3 runs from the conserved cysteine through the conserved F or W.

>TRBV5-6|14
CASSFPTGSYEQYF
>TRBV7-9|16
CASSPQSGTNTGELFF
>TRBV6-1|13
CASSENPSTEAFF
>TRBV7-2|15
CASSSPGLGSYEQYF
>TRBV29-1|13
CSVEGLRAAGYTF
>TRBV15|14
CATSRGGTVYGYTF
>TRBV6-6|13
CASTLGTKTEAFF
>TRBV3-1/TRBV3-2|14
CASSQASGSGELFF
>TRBV14|15
CASSQAGRASYEQYF
>TRBV4-2|16
CASSQDGGGGTDTQYF
>TRBV6-5|11
CATRRNTEAFF
>TRBV5-1|15
CASSPAYREGETQYF
>TRBV5-4|11
CASSLSNEQFF
>TRBV7-6|13
CASSLRGSYEQYF
>TRBV2|15
CASSEGGRPGNIQYF
>TRBV13|16
CASSRGGDTRSYEQYF
>TRBV18|16
CASSLAAGGKADTQYF
>TRBV16|16
CASSQLSPGRGNEQYF
>TRBV19|15
CASSSGAGVGDEQFF
>TRBV28|14
CASSFYGGGTEAFF
>TRBV4-2|14
CASSQDGPGETQYF
>TRBV27|15
CASSLNLAENEKLFF
>TRBV9|15
CASSPRVGLDTEAFF
>TRBV28|17
CASSFNSWTSGGNEQFF
>TRBV6-5|10
CASVRVEAFF
>TRBV11-2|16
CASSLVSDYNSYEQYF
>TRBV5-1|15
CASSKLGRVQETQYF
>TRBV19|17
CASSISGGVWGNQPQHF
>TRBV28|14
CASSLSGVQDTQYF
>TRBV7-6|16
CASSLEVEGTNYGYTF
>TRBV28|15
CASSLWTSGSYEQYF
>TRBV6-5|14
CASKGTRGTDTQYF
>TRBV7-2|14
CASSLGQANTEAFF
>TRBV6-5|12
CASSYSLDEQYF
>TRBV6-1|14
CASSEGRGAYEQYF
>TRBV29-1|14
CSVGRVSKDYGYTF
>TRBV24-1|14
CATSDQWNTGELFF
>TRBV23-1|16
CASSQAPPLDIYGYTF
>TRBV7-2|15
CASSLVSGSNQPQHF
>TRBV19|12
CASSEDKSPSTF
>TRBV28|18
CASSSAGTGGGGNEKLFF
>TRBV5-6|13
CASSLDRGNTIYF
>TRBV4-2|15
CASSQAGGRSYEQYF
>TRBV19|16
CATSPGLAGHSYEQYF
>TRBV19|17
CASSTPGQGASGGEAFF
>TRBV15|16
CATSRDLETGEETQYF
>TRBV9|15
CASSVATGRPYEQYF
>TRBV10-3|19
CAIRAGQGTDSKGADTQYF
>TRBV28|16
CASSLSLGQAKDTQYF
>TRBV12-3/TRBV12-4|12
CASSGVGEKLFF